This T cell receptor beta chain comes out of a study of read filtering for tumor transcriptome and immune sequencing. As for the study in general: DNase treatment preceded whole-transcriptome library preparation.

This clonotype was recorded at least ten times. With 0 bases removed from V and 6 bases from J, the gap between germline ends came to 15 bases. The length of the CDR3 is 15 residues. Germline CDR1 SGHRS, CDR2 YFSETQ. From roughly 400 ng of RNA, a library with molecular barcoded alpha/delta and beta/gamma adaptors was made. TCRdb processed the reads anew with MiXCR; each CDR3 protein has one entry. The repertoire consists of around 50,000 distinct CDR3 sequences, with 9% to 15% occurring once and the leading ten covering 15% to 20%. Sequencing was carried out using a population of CD138-negative cells sorted from bone marrow. The chain combines TRBV5-1 with TRBJ1-1; possible D gene TRBD1, 5 bases. The clonotype originates from a donor at least 40 years old with multiple myeloma. CDR3 sequence: CASSLGGGTVAEAFF. CDR3 DNA sequence: TGCGCCAGCAGCTTGGGTGGGGGAACGGTGGCTGAAGCTTTCTTT.